The present T cell receptor (beta chain) was sequenced within a study of regulatory T cells in long-lasting Graves disease. Study-level findings and limits: Owing to a sample size that was small, accuracy may have been reduced. Among the persistent patients, 2,500 to 3,000 public clonotypes were shared, more than the approximately 1,000 shared among new patients. Preferential use of TRBV28, TRBJ1-2 and TRBJ2-5 was seen in persistent disease.

Germline CDR1 and CDR2: LNHDA and SQIVND (reference sequence). CDR3 length: 16 residues. V was pared by 6 bases and J by 4 bases, with 16 bases between. Time point indicated: newly diagnosed GD, antithyroid drugs for less than 3 months. From PBMCs, RNA was extracted and then used to make the TCR library. Building the TCR beta libraries relied on iRepertoire HTBI primers, and CDR3 regions underwent Arm-PCR. Authors' processing steps: Throughout the samples, researchers identified some 62 TRBV and some 13 TRBJ segments. MiXCR, applied by TCRdb to the multiplex PCR reads, yields one record per CDR3 protein. The V and J calls shown here were made by TCRdb, not taken from the authors' results. The data contain fewer than 350,000 distinct CDR3 sequences, approximately 20% of them singletons. This clonotype was observed many times. What it binds is unknown.

The V call is TRBV19, the J call TRBJ2-6; TRBD2 is a possible D gene (6 bases). The receptor was isolated from a female donor with Graves disease. Here the sequenced sample was peripheral blood mononuclear cells (PBMCs), taken at new diagnosis, from a patient treated with antithyroid drugs. The CDR3 here is CASSPPRLGGANVLTF. The CDR3 coding sequence is TGTGCCAGTAGCCCACCCAGACTAGGAGGGGCCAACGTCCTGACTTTC.